Listed below are T cell receptor beta chains from one sample, sequenced in a study of identical twins. MiXCR, applied by TCRdb to the 5' RACE reads, yields one record per CDR3 protein. Among about 470,000 distinct CDR3 sequences listed, 20% to 25% were seen once. These data were also reused for a study on T cells expressing NK-cell markers.

Sequencing used CD4+ T cells sorted from blood. These receptors all come from a woman under 30 in good health. Both conserved end residues are part of each CDR3. The order of the fields is V gene, clone size, D gene, J gene, CDR3 protein, CDR3 DNA. A D gene is named only where the DNA matches it firmly. Rows may omit the clone size; those that give it use once, few, many or a size class.

V: TRBV20-1
size: few
D: NA
J: TRBJ1-1
CDR3: CSGSQDMNTEAFF
DNA: TGCAGCGGCTCGCAGGATATGAACACTGAAGCTTTCTTT

V: TRBV10-3
size: NA
D: TRBD2
J: TRBJ2-1
CDR3: CATAAGTHNEQFF
DNA: TGTGCCACCGCAGCGGGAACCCACAATGAGCAGTTCTTC

V: TRBV28
size: NA
D: TRBD1
J: TRBJ1-5
CDR3: CASSFQGVNNQPQHF
DNA: TGTGCCAGCAGTTTCCAGGGGGTCAACAATCAGCCCCAGCATTTT

V: TRBV7-2
size: NA
D: TRBD2
J: TRBJ2-3
CDR3: CASSPQTSGRTDTQYF
DNA: TGTGCCAGCAGCCCGCAGACTAGCGGGAGGACAGATACGCAGTATTTT

V: TRBV29-1
size: few
D: TRBD2
J: TRBJ2-2
CDR3: CSVGGLAGAGELFF
DNA: TGCAGCGTTGGGGGACTAGCGGGAGCCGGGGAGCTGTTTTTT

V: TRBV25-1
size: once
D: NA
J: TRBJ2-6
CDR3: CASSEYEGESPGANVLTF
DNA: TGTGCCAGCAGTGAATATGAGGGAGAAAGTCCTGGGGCCAACGTCCTGACTTTC

V: TRBV30
size: NA
D: NA
J: TRBJ2-5
CDR3: CAWSRSGRETQYF
DNA: TGTGCCTGGAGTAGGTCAGGGCGAGAGACCCAGTACTTC

V: TRBV6-5
size: NA
D: TRBD1
J: TRBJ1-4
CDR3: CASSYSGTGREKLFF
DNA: TGTGCCAGCAGTTACTCCGGGACAGGGCGAGAAAAACTGTTTTTT

V: TRBV7-9
size: few
D: NA
J: TRBJ1-5
CDR3: CASSPGDRQPQHF
DNA: TGTGCCAGCAGCCCAGGGGACCGTCAGCCCCAGCATTTT

V: TRBV11-3
size: NA
D: NA
J: TRBJ2-2
CDR3: CASSHNRVTGELFF
DNA: TGTGCCAGCAGCCACAACCGAGTCACCGGGGAGCTGTTTTTT

V: TRBV6-1
size: few
D: TRBD1
J: TRBJ2-7
CDR3: CAGGRTGGYEQYF
DNA: TGTGCCGGGGGGAGGACAGGGGGTTACGAGCAGTACTTC

V: TRBV6-6
size: NA
D: TRBD1
J: TRBJ2-7
CDR3: CASKGTEVYEQYF
DNA: TGTGCCAGCAAAGGGACAGAAGTCTACGAGCAGTACTTC

V: TRBV5-1
size: NA
D: NA
J: TRBJ2-1
CDR3: CASRNLGRTYNEQFF
DNA: TGCGCCAGCAGAAACCTGGGTCGAACCTACAATGAGCAGTTCTTC

V: TRBV6-2/TRBV6-3
size: NA
D: TRBD2
J: TRBJ2-3
CDR3: CASSFRLAGGPRDTQYF
DNA: TGTGCCAGCAGTTTCCGACTAGCGGGAGGGCCAAGGGATACGCAGTATTTT

V: TRBV28
size: NA
D: NA
J: TRBJ2-1
CDR3: CASSLRVPEQFF
DNA: TGTGCCAGCAGTTTGAGAGTTCCTGAGCAGTTCTTC

V: TRBV5-1
size: few
D: NA
J: TRBJ1-2
CDR3: CASSLGWGYGYTF
DNA: TGCGCCAGCAGCTTGGGTTGGGGGTATGGCTACACCTTC

V: TRBV12-3/TRBV12-4
size: NA
D: TRBD1
J: TRBJ1-2
CDR3: CASSTTGVYGYTF
DNA: TGTGCCAGCAGTACGACAGGGGTCTATGGCTACACCTTC

V: TRBV4-3
size: NA
D: TRBD1
J: TRBJ2-2
CDR3: CASSLTPGGGNTGELFF
DNA: TGCGCCAGCAGCCTTACCCCAGGGGGCGGGAACACCGGGGAGCTGTTTTTT

V: TRBV25-1
size: NA
D: NA
J: TRBJ1-6
CDR3: CASRTTGRVNSPLHF
DNA: TGTGCCAGCAGGACCACCGGGAGGGTAAATTCACCCCTCCACTTT

V: TRBV29-1
size: few
D: NA
J: TRBJ1-1
CDR3: CSVVAREAFF
DNA: TGCAGCGTTGTGGCCAGGGAAGCTTTCTTT

V: TRBV15
size: few
D: NA
J: TRBJ2-3
CDR3: CATSTLGLSTDTQYF
DNA: TGTGCCACCAGCACCTTAGGGCTAAGCACAGATACGCAGTATTTT

V: TRBV29-1
size: NA
D: NA
J: TRBJ2-1
CDR3: CSVERGGYNEQFF
DNA: TGCAGCGTTGAAAGGGGCGGGTACAATGAGCAGTTCTTC

V: TRBV29-1
size: few
D: NA
J: TRBJ2-1
CDR3: CSVPGNNEQFF
DNA: TGCAGCGTTCCTGGGAACAATGAGCAGTTCTTC

V: TRBV24-1
size: few
D: NA
J: TRBJ2-5
CDR3: CATSDLRQGQETQYF
DNA: TGTGCCACCAGTGATTTACGTCAGGGTCAAGAGACCCAGTACTTC

V: TRBV5-5
size: NA
D: NA
J: TRBJ1-1
CDR3: CASSFADWVNTEAFF
DNA: TGTGCCAGCAGCTTTGCGGACTGGGTGAACACTGAAGCTTTCTTT

V: TRBV5-1
size: few
D: NA
J: TRBJ2-5
CDR3: CASSIGLRHYPEETQYF
DNA: TGCGCCAGCAGCATAGGACTGCGACACTACCCCGAAGAGACCCAGTACTTC

V: TRBV3-1
size: NA
D: NA
J: TRBJ1-3
CDR3: CASSPRTAGNTIYF
DNA: TGTGCCAGCAGCCCCCGGACAGCTGGAAACACCATATATTTT

V: TRBV11-2
size: NA
D: TRBD2
J: TRBJ2-7
CDR3: CASSFGSGGPYEQYF
DNA: TGTGCCAGCAGCTTTGGTTCGGGAGGGCCCTACGAGCAGTACTTC

V: TRBV7-2
size: many
D: NA
J: TRBJ1-5
CDR3: CASSLNRGRSNQPQHF
DNA: TGTGCCAGCAGCCTCAACCGGGGGAGGAGCAATCAGCCCCAGCATTTT

V: TRBV12-3/TRBV12-4
size: few
D: TRBD2
J: TRBJ2-1
CDR3: CASSSLAGGPGYNEQFF
DNA: TGTGCCAGCAGCTCACTAGCGGGGGGGCCTGGCTACAATGAGCAGTTCTTC

V: TRBV4-3
size: NA
D: NA
J: TRBJ2-3
CDR3: CASKEDNLADTQYF
DNA: TGCGCCAGCAAAGAAGACAACCTGGCAGATACGCAGTATTTT

V: TRBV12-3/TRBV12-4
size: few
D: TRBD2
J: TRBJ2-3
CDR3: CASSLIVSGSSTDTQYF
DNA: TGTGCCAGCAGTTTAATTGTCAGCGGGAGTTCCACAGATACGCAGTATTTT

V: TRBV5-1
size: NA
D: TRBD1
J: TRBJ2-6
CDR3: CASSLRTGGLSSGANVLTF
DNA: TGCGCCAGCAGCTTGCGGACAGGGGGACTTAGCTCTGGGGCCAACGTCCTGACTTTC

V: TRBV7-9
size: many
D: NA
J: TRBJ2-5
CDR3: CASSETSTGSETQYF
DNA: TGTGCCAGCAGCGAAACGAGCACAGGGTCAGAGACCCAGTACTTC

V: TRBV6-1
size: NA
D: TRBD1
J: TRBJ1-2
CDR3: CASRNDRVPNYGYTF
DNA: TGTGCCAGCAGGAACGACAGGGTTCCTAACTATGGCTACACCTTC

V: TRBV10-1
size: NA
D: NA
J: TRBJ2-2
CDR3: CASRQSNTGELFF
DNA: TGCGCCAGCCGACAGTCGAACACCGGGGAGCTGTTTTTT

V: TRBV12-3/TRBV12-4
size: few
D: TRBD2
J: TRBJ2-1
CDR3: CASLNTGLEANEQFF
DNA: TGTGCCAGCCTTAATACGGGACTAGAGGCGAATGAGCAGTTCTTC

V: TRBV27
size: NA
D: TRBD2
J: TRBJ2-1
CDR3: CASGTRKYNEQFF
DNA: TGTGCCAGCGGGACTAGGAAATACAATGAGCAGTTCTTC

V: TRBV5-1
size: NA
D: NA
J: TRBJ2-1
CDR3: CASSLGLGGYNEQFF
DNA: TGCGCCAGCAGCTTGGGCCTAGGGGGTTACAATGAGCAGTTCTTC

V: TRBV20-1
size: few
D: TRBD2
J: TRBJ2-7
CDR3: CSARASGSSVRSYEQYF
DNA: TGCAGTGCTAGGGCTAGCGGGAGCTCAGTTAGGTCCTACGAGCAGTACTTC

V: TRBV3-1
size: NA
D: NA
J: TRBJ2-1
CDR3: CASSQGLRGLNNEQFF
DNA: TGTGCCAGCAGCCAAGGGTTACGCGGTCTGAACAATGAGCAGTTCTTC

V: TRBV20-1
size: few
D: NA
J: TRBJ1-1
CDR3: CSARLGGTNTEAFF
DNA: TGCAGTGCTAGGTTAGGGGGTACGAACACTGAAGCTTTCTTT

V: TRBV6-2/TRBV6-3
size: NA
D: NA
J: TRBJ2-5
CDR3: CASSYVASQETQYF
DNA: TGTGCCAGCAGTTACGTAGCGTCCCAAGAGACCCAGTACTTC

V: TRBV4-3
size: NA
D: NA
J: TRBJ2-7
CDR3: CASSQIEGLRQYF
DNA: TGCGCCAGCAGCCAAATCGAGGGGTTGCGGCAGTACTTC

V: TRBV12-3/TRBV12-4
size: NA
D: TRBD2
J: TRBJ2-7
CDR3: CASRMTSGSYEQYF
DNA: TGTGCCAGCAGGATGACTAGCGGATCCTACGAGCAGTACTTC

V: TRBV5-1
size: NA
D: NA
J: TRBJ2-2
CDR3: CASSLVSAGTGELFF
DNA: TGCGCCAGCAGCTTGGTTTCGGCAGGGACCGGGGAGCTGTTTTTT

V: TRBV20-1
size: NA
D: NA
J: TRBJ2-3
CDR3: CSAKLGPITDTQYF
DNA: TGCAGTGCTAAACTGGGACCGATCACAGATACGCAGTATTTT

V: TRBV12-3/TRBV12-4
size: NA
D: TRBD2
J: TRBJ2-1
CDR3: CASSLGLAGGNGQFF
DNA: TGTGCCAGCAGTTTAGGGCTAGCGGGGGGAAATGGGCAGTTCTTC

V: TRBV6-2/TRBV6-3
size: NA
D: NA
J: TRBJ2-1
CDR3: CASSYSPGKRQFF
DNA: TGTGCCAGCAGTTACTCGCCGGGGAAGCGGCAGTTCTTC

V: TRBV12-3/TRBV12-4
size: few
D: NA
J: TRBJ1-1
CDR3: CASSLLWAEAFF
DNA: TGTGCCAGCAGTTTGCTATGGGCTGAAGCTTTCTTT

V: TRBV2
size: NA
D: TRBD2
J: TRBJ2-1
CDR3: CASSVPVVAGGYNEQFF
DNA: TGTGCCAGCAGTGTCCCGGTGGTAGCGGGAGGATACAATGAGCAGTTCTTC

V: TRBV20-1
size: NA
D: NA
J: TRBJ2-6
CDR3: CSARDQGRKRGANVLTF
DNA: TGCAGTGCTAGAGATCAGGGTAGGAAACGTGGGGCCAACGTCCTGACTTTC

V: TRBV12-3/TRBV12-4
size: many
D: NA
J: TRBJ1-2
CDR3: CASSLRGSGYTF
DNA: TGTGCCAGCAGTTTGAGGGGGTCTGGCTACACCTTC

V: TRBV20-1
size: few
D: TRBD2
J: TRBJ2-5
CDR3: CSARGLAGVSETQYF
DNA: TGCAGTGCTAGAGGACTAGCGGGAGTGTCGGAGACCCAGTACTTC

V: TRBV10-3
size: NA
D: TRBD1
J: TRBJ1-2
CDR3: CAIGGGRQGGGYTF
DNA: TGTGCCATCGGGGGGGGCCGACAGGGTGGAGGCTACACCTTC

V: TRBV12-3/TRBV12-4
size: many
D: TRBD1
J: TRBJ1-1
CDR3: CASTLGGQGNTEAFF
DNA: TGTGCCAGCACCCTAGGGGGACAGGGGAACACTGAAGCTTTCTTT

V: TRBV7-6
size: NA
D: NA
J: TRBJ1-2
CDR3: CASSLDEHFYGYTF
DNA: TGTGCCAGCAGCTTAGATGAACACTTCTATGGCTACACCTTC

V: TRBV6-1
size: NA
D: NA
J: TRBJ2-1
CDR3: CASEPRWSEQFF
DNA: TGTGCCAGCGAGCCCCGTTGGAGCGAGCAGTTCTTC

V: TRBV4-3
size: NA
D: NA
J: TRBJ1-1
CDR3: CASSHLTGNTEAFF
DNA: TGCGCCAGCAGCCATCTCACAGGTAACACTGAAGCTTTCTTT

V: TRBV25-1
size: few
D: NA
J: TRBJ2-1
CDR3: CASSEHYNEQFF
DNA: TGTGCCAGCAGTGAACACTACAATGAGCAGTTCTTC